A single sample is the source of the 21 T cell receptor beta chains below, sequenced in a study of shared clonotypes between healthy human individuals. Sequencing used immunoSEQ multiplex PCR; TCRdb keeps in-frame clones, though not all of them. Altogether 330,000 or so clones are present, roughly 70% being singletons, with the ten largest covering under 13%. Material for sequencing was memory CD4+ T cells sorted from blood. Subset denoted: CD45RA-negative fraction. The receptors originated from a man aged 30 to 39 in good health.

This chain links TRBV30 with TRBJ1-2; D remains ambiguous. Germline CDR1 reads GTSNPN; CDR2 reads SVGIG (reference sequence). This CDR3 has 13 residues. V lost 2 bases and J 5 bases, leaving 12 bases between the germline ends. CDR3 residues: CAWSPRAGYGYTF. In DNA form, the CDR3 reads TGTGCCTGGAGTCCGAGGGCTGGATATGGCTACACCTTC.

The rearrangement links TRBV9 to TRBJ1-1, with D unresolved. This CDR3 comprises 15 residues. Germline-derived CDR1 and CDR2 are SGDLS and YYNGEE. V was shortened by 0 bases and J by 3 bases, with 12 bases between the two germline ends. CDR3 coding DNA: TGTGCCAGCAGCGTAGGTTCGAGGGCCTACACTGAAGCTTTCTTT. Translating it yields CASSVGSRAYTEAFF.

V is TRBV6-5 and J is TRBJ2-1; TRBD2 aligns across 15 bases. Germline lookup yields CDR1 MNHEY and CDR2 SVGAGI. V shed 2 bases, J shed 9 bases, and the junction held 2 bases outside the gene matches. CDR3 length: 15 amino acids. The CDR3 is CASSYRGLAGGEQFF. The DNA for the CDR3 is TGTGCCAGCAGTTACCGGGGACTAGCGGGAGGTGAGCAGTTCTTC.

V is TRBV4-1 and J is TRBJ2-7; no clear D gene. This CDR3 contains 14 residues. V was cut by 1 base and J by 9 bases, with 16 bases left in between. From germline, CDR1 is MGHRA and CDR2 YSYEKL. The CDR3 loop reads CASSQVLAQPGQYF. The CDR3 nucleotides read TGCGCCAGCAGCCAAGTATTAGCCCAGCCTGGGCAGTACTTC.

The CDR3 sequence: CASRLTGIADTQYF. The CDR3 region has the DNA TGTGCCAGCAGATTGACAGGGATCGCAGATACGCAGTATTTT. This sequence joins TRBV6-1 and TRBJ2-3; 7 bases match TRBD1. Germline lookup yields CDR1 MNHNS and CDR2 SASEGT. Trimming cost V 6 bases and J 4 bases; bases outside gene matches: 7. The CDR3 runs to 14 residues.

The chain has TRBV10-1 and TRBJ1-4; weak D call: TRBD1 (6 bases). V lost 8 bases, J lost 7 bases, and 14 bases lay in between. The length of the CDR3 is 13 residues. Germline CDR1 WNHNN, CDR2 SYGVQD (reference sequence). The CDR3 sequence is CASQTGKGEKLFF. The CDR3 bases are TGCGCCAGCCAAACAGGGAAGGGTGAAAAACTGTTTTTT.

This clone has only a few counts. The rearrangement uses TRBV6-6 and TRBJ2-3; TRBD2 might be the D (5 bases). Trimming removed 4 bases at V and 14 bases at J, with 16 bases between. The CDR3 is 12 amino acids. In germline, CDR1 is MNHNY, CDR2 SVGAGI (reference sequence). CDR3 nucleotide sequence: TGTGCCAGCAGTTCCGGCTCCCCAAGCGGGTATTTT. Translating it yields CASSSGSPSGYF.

The sample holds a few counts of this clone. This chain connects TRBV6-6 to TRBJ2-4; D not resolved. V was cut by 2 bases and J by 6 bases, with 11 bases left in between. Germline-derived CDR1 and CDR2 are MNHNY and SVGAGI (reference sequence). The CDR3 is 14 amino acids. The CDR3 here is CASSYLRDGNIQYF. DNA for the CDR3: TGTGCCAGCAGTTACCTACGTGATGGAAACATTCAGTACTTC.

CDR3 sequence reads: CASSPGQGNTGELFF. The CDR3 coding sequence is TGTGCCAGCAGCCCGGGACAGGGTAACACCGGGGAGCTGTTTTTT. The genes are TRBV11-3 and TRBJ2-2, with 9 bases fitting TRBD1. V lost 5 bases, J lost 2 bases, and 3 bases stayed unmatched. Germline assignment: CDR1 SGHNT and CDR2 YENEEA. This CDR3 spans 15 amino acids.

The gene calls are TRBV6-1 and TRBJ2-7; possible D gene TRBD1, 6 bases. CDR1 and CDR2 (germline): MNHNS, SASEGT. Trimming took off 1 base at V and 2 bases at J, with 15 bases between the two ends. The CDR3 has 16 residues. CDR3 DNA sequence: TGTGCCAGCAGTGAAGTCGCCCTTCAGGGGACCTACGAGCAGTACTTC. Translated, it gives CASSEVALQGTYEQYF.

This clone was detected many times. The V and J genes are TRBV6-1 and TRBJ2-7; 10 bases line up with TRBD2. This CDR3 contains 15 residues. In germline, CDR1 is MNHNS, CDR2 SASEGT. V was pared by 1 base and J by 3 bases, with 3 bases of the junction left unmatched. CDR3 coding DNA: TGTGCCAGCAGTGAAGACTCTAGCGGGAGCTACGAGCAGTACTTC. Protein sequence: CASSEDSSGSYEQYF.

V is TRBV15 and J is TRBJ2-1; no reliable D call. The CDR3 extends over 14 amino acids. Germline CDR1 is LNHNV and CDR2 is YYDKDF (reference sequence). Trimming removed 4 bases at V and 8 bases at J, with 15 bases between. CDR3 in DNA: TGTGCCACCAGCACGTCCTACCTCGGTCATGAGCAGTTCTTC. This translates into CATSTSYLGHEQFF.

The V call is TRBV5-1, the J call TRBJ2-3; D remains unclear. V lost 4 bases to trimming and J lost 3 bases, with 6 bases between them. CDR3 length: 12 residues. Germline CDR1 is SGHRS and CDR2 is YFSETQ. CDR3 region: CASSGQTDTQYF. CDR3 coding DNA: TGCGCCAGCAGCGGGCAGACAGATACGCAGTATTTT.

This chain joins TRBV7-6 and TRBJ2-7, with 16 bases that match TRBD2. Looked up from germline, CDR1 is SGHVS and CDR2 is FNYEAQ. There are 18 residues in the CDR3. The trim removed 1 base at V and 2 bases at J, leaving 5 bases unmatched. The CDR3 DNA reads as TGTGCCAGCAGCTTAGGTCCCGGGACTAGCGGGAGGGCCTACGAGCAGTACTTC. As protein: CASSLGPGTSGRAYEQYF. The entire variable domain, with the rest obtained from reference TRBV7-6 and TRBJ2-7, is as follows: GAGVSQSPRYKVTKRGQDVALRCDPISGHVSLYWYRQALGQGPEFLTYFNYEAQQDKSGLPNDRFSAERPEGSISTLTIQRTEQRDSAMYRCASSLGPGTSGRAYEQYFGPGTRLTVT.

This chain joins TRBV4-1 and TRBJ1-1; D gene unclear. Germline CDR1 reads MGHRA; CDR2 reads YSYEKL. The germline V and J ends were trimmed by 6 bases and 1 base, with 6 bases remaining between them. This CDR3 spans 12 amino acids. DNA for the CDR3: TGCGCCAGCAGAGGACCGAACACTGAAGCTTTCTTT. Its protein is CASRGPNTEAFF.

This clone appeared many times. The CDR3: CASSSSPAGYGANVLTF. The CDR3 nucleotides are TGTGCCAGCAGTTCCTCCCCCGCTGGGTATGGGGCCAACGTCCTGACTTTC. The chain carries TRBV27 and TRBJ2-6; D unresolved. Looked up from germline, CDR1 is MNHEY and CDR2 is SMNVEV (reference sequence). The ends were cut back, 4 bases at V and 3 bases at J, with 16 bases in the middle. CDR3 length: 17 amino acids.

The rearrangement uses TRBV5-1 and TRBJ2-1, with 10 bases fitting TRBD2. The junction had 2 bases not matched to a gene; V was cut back by 4 bases and J by 7 bases. CDR3 length equals 13 residues. Germline V gene data show CDR1 as SGHRS and CDR2 as YFSETQ. CDR3 loop: CASSLGLANEQFF. CDR3 DNA: TGCGCCAGCAGCCTGGGACTAGCGAATGAGCAGTTCTTC.

The CDR3 spells CASSLRDTNTGELFF. The CDR3, as DNA: TGTGCCAGCAGCTTACGGGACACCAACACCGGGGAGCTGTTTTTT. This sequence joins TRBV13 and TRBJ2-2, with TRBD1 as a possible D gene (6 bases). This CDR3 contains 15 residues. Germline V gene sequence: CDR1 PRHDT, CDR2 FYEKMQ (reference sequence). V was trimmed by 2 bases and J by 2 bases, leaving 9 bases between them.

The chain uses TRBV29-1 and TRBJ1-5, with a tentative D call TRBD1 (6 bases). The CDR3 totals 14 residues. Germline V lookup: CDR1 SQVTM, CDR2 ANQGSEA. The ends were cut back, 2 bases at V and 4 bases at J, with 12 bases in the middle. The CDR3 nucleotides are TGCAGCGTTGAAACAGGGCTGGGGAATCAGCCCCAGCATTTT. Translation: CSVETGLGNQPQHF.

The V and J genes are TRBV5-6 and TRBJ2-1; no clear D gene. CDR1 is SGHDT, CDR2 YYEEEE, per germline. This CDR3 spans 13 amino acids. The V and J ends lost 0 bases and 7 bases respectively, with 8 bases between them. CDR3 sequence reads: CASSLAYGNEQFF. The DNA of the CDR3 is TGTGCCAGCAGCTTGGCGTATGGGAATGAGCAGTTCTTC.

This clone was counted at least ten times. The gene calls are TRBV5-6 and TRBJ2-2, with a tentative D call TRBD1 (6 bases). V was trimmed by 1 base and J by 1 base, leaving 8 bases between them. There are 15 residues in the CDR3. Germline assignment: CDR1 SGHDT and CDR2 YYEEEE. CDR3 sequence: CASSLSGVNTGELFF. Here the CDR3 DNA reads TGTGCCAGCAGCTTGTCAGGGGTGAACACCGGGGAGCTGTTTTTT.